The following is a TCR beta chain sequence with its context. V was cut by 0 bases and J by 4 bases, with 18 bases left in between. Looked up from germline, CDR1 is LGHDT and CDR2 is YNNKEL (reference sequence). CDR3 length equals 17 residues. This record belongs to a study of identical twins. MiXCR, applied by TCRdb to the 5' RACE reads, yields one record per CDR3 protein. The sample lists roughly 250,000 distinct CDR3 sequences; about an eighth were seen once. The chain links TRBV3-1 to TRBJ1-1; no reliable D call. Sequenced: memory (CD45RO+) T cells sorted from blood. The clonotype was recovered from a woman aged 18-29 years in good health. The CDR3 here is CASSQDLFSRFGTEAFF. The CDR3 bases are TGTGCCAGCAGCCAAGATTTGTTCAGCCGTTTTGGCACTGAAGCTTTCTTT.